Sequencing of this TCR beta chain was carried out in a study of blood T cells in healthy people across ages. Primed by a sample-barcoded 5' primer and a J-beta primer mix, a second PCR proceeded for roughly 7 to 11 cycles. Carrying 12 random nucleotides, a template-switch adaptor labeled each individual cDNA molecule. TCRdb recomputed calls from the 5' RACE reads with MiXCR, one row per CDR3 protein. The sample has about 1,800,000 distinct CDR3 sequences; about 30% are singletons. CDR3 length equals 15 residues. The germline gives CDR1 MGHDK, CDR2 SYGVNS. The sequence was collected from a woman in her twenties or thirties in good health. Material: blood. V gene TRBV25-1 combines with J gene TRBJ2-1; TRBD2 matches at 7 bases. The J call may not be correct, given that the DNA end is closer to TRBJ2-7. The CDR3 reads CASSPTSPGSHEQYF. The CDR3, as DNA: TGTGCCAGCAGTCCGACTAGCCCAGGGTCCCACGAGCAGTACTTC.